These T cell receptor beta chains were read from a single sample in a study of regulatory T cells in long-lasting Graves disease. TCRdb analysed the multiplex PCR reads with MiXCR anew, one entry per CDR3 protein. In the table there are 410,000 or so distinct CDR3 sequences, about 16% of which are singletons. This sample was also put to use in a study of T cells in Graves' hyperthyroidism and ophthalmopathy.

Sequenced material: peripheral blood mononuclear cells (PBMCs), taken at new diagnosis, from a patient treated with antithyroid drugs. The receptors shown here come from a woman aged 25 to 45 with Graves disease. Both conserved end residues are part of each CDR3. Fields, in order: J gene, V gene, CDR3 protein.

J: TRBJ2-7
V: TRBV5-8
CDR3: CASSLRWRASSYEQYF

J: TRBJ1-2
V: TRBV6-2/TRBV6-3
CDR3: CASSYSEGGYTF

J: TRBJ2-3
V: TRBV10-3
CDR3: CAISELASTDTQYF

J: TRBJ2-3
V: TRBV24-1
CDR3: CATSGLAGGADTQYF

J: TRBJ2-3
V: TRBV20-1
CDR3: CSAYAIRLAGFTDTQYF

J: TRBJ2-1
V: TRBV11-2
CDR3: CASSRGEQFF

J: TRBJ2-5
V: TRBV12-3/TRBV12-4
CDR3: CASSLYRETQYF

J: TRBJ1-1
V: TRBV5-1
CDR3: CASSLGAGKDEAFF

J: TRBJ2-7
V: TRBV11-2
CDR3: CASSRREGAYEQYF

J: TRBJ1-6
V: TRBV11-2
CDR3: CASSLAGGGARPLHF

J: TRBJ2-1
V: TRBV9
CDR3: CASSVASRYNEQFF

J: TRBJ2-3
V: TRBV6-4
CDR3: CASSEEAGDSTDTQYF

J: TRBJ2-7
V: TRBV19
CDR3: CATRQGRDSYEQYF

J: TRBJ2-3
V: TRBV5-1
CDR3: CASSLAISGRAGADTQYF

J: TRBJ2-7
V: TRBV15
CDR3: CATSLGRTDPYEQYF

J: TRBJ2-1
V: TRBV7-9
CDR3: CASSLAVGLAGGAYNEQFF

J: TRBJ2-3
V: TRBV30
CDR3: CAWSVSYTDTQYF

J: TRBJ2-3
V: TRBV18
CDR3: CASSAGTYTSTDTQYF

J: TRBJ2-1
V: TRBV9
CDR3: CASSDSGSSYNEQFF

J: TRBJ1-2
V: TRBV20-1
CDR3: CSAREPDRYYGYTF

J: TRBJ2-3
V: TRBV12-3/TRBV12-4
CDR3: CASSLAAGLATPPDTQYF

J: TRBJ1-4
V: TRBV5-6
CDR3: CASSLERQAGGGKLFF

J: TRBJ1-2
V: TRBV28
CDR3: CASSLILGDYYGYTF

J: TRBJ1-1
V: TRBV29-1
CDR3: CSVDRRLNTEAFF

J: TRBJ1-5
V: TRBV19
CDR3: CASKKGEEQPQHF

J: TRBJ1-2
V: TRBV20-1
CDR3: CSARSPVYYGYTF

J: TRBJ2-3
V: TRBV4-1
CDR3: CASTPDWMTDSTDTQYF

J: TRBJ2-7
V: TRBV18
CDR3: CASSPAQRTAYEQYF

J: TRBJ1-1
V: TRBV5-6
CDR3: CASSLKGQGITEAFF

J: TRBJ2-5
V: TRBV5-1
CDR3: CASSLDRLAETQYF

J: TRBJ1-1
V: TRBV19
CDR3: CASSMDRGTEAFF

J: TRBJ1-1
V: TRBV14
CDR3: CASSHEAGRNAFF

J: TRBJ2-7
V: TRBV14
CDR3: CASSQPGQVRSHEQYF

J: TRBJ2-3
V: TRBV19
CDR3: CASSIGFLRGKFSTDTQYF

J: TRBJ1-5
V: TRBV5-1
CDR3: CASSLGTGVGQPQHF

J: TRBJ2-2
V: TRBV9
CDR3: CASSVVAGFPSLSGELFF

J: TRBJ2-1
V: TRBV5-1
CDR3: CASSLGLGGRVSRNNEQFF

J: TRBJ2-3
V: TRBV29-1
CDR3: CSVVNRGEGTDTQYF

J: TRBJ2-1
V: TRBV12-3/TRBV12-4
CDR3: CASTTGETYNEQFF

J: TRBJ1-4
V: TRBV7-3
CDR3: CASSFGSRGEKLFF

J: TRBJ1-5
V: TRBV20-1
CDR3: CSAPGQGNQPQHF

J: TRBJ1-1
V: TRBV5-1
CDR3: CASSLALPTETEAFF

J: TRBJ1-1
V: TRBV9
CDR3: CASSVGGLSGAKREVAFF

J: TRBJ2-3
V: TRBV4-2
CDR3: CASSQEPVGPSTDTQYF

J: TRBJ2-7
V: TRBV12-3/TRBV12-4
CDR3: CASSFMNEQYF

J: TRBJ1-4
V: TRBV28
CDR3: CASSSEGTASATNEKLFF

J: TRBJ1-4
V: TRBV27
CDR3: CASSLRRTFGEKLLF

J: TRBJ2-7
V: TRBV7-3
CDR3: CASSPERDSYEQYF

J: TRBJ1-2
V: TRBV24-1
CDR3: CATSDTPNYGYTF

J: TRBJ2-3
V: TRBV7-3
CDR3: CASSSQGDTQYF

J: TRBJ2-7
V: TRBV30
CDR3: CAWSPTGGARDEQYF

J: TRBJ2-3
V: TRBV7-6
CDR3: CASSLLGEVDTQYF